This T cell receptor (beta chain) was found in a study of identical twins' blood T cells. Study observations and caveats: Even for out-of-frame TCRbeta, twins reportedly shared V gene usage much more than unrelated donors.

The CDR3 length is 13 residues. Trimming took off 8 bases at V and 7 bases at J, with 17 bases between the two ends. CDR1 and CDR2 from the germline V gene are SNHLY and FYNNEI. A previously described protocol, modified, built RNA-based TCR cDNA libraries. MiXCR, run by TCRdb on the 5' RACE reads, gives a single entry per CDR3 protein. Among around 380,000 distinct CDR3 sequences listed, more than 25% were seen once. All three twin pairs grew up together with likely shared infections and vaccines. This clonotype appeared a few times. Its specificity is not known. This sequence joins TRBV2 and TRBJ1-2; D gene unclear. The TCR was taken from a woman between 18 and 49 years old in good health. The sequenced sample was PBMCs. This CDR3 is CASRDPTQSGYTF. Written as DNA, the CDR3 is TGTGCCAGCCGAGATCCGACCCAGAGTGGCTACACCTTC.